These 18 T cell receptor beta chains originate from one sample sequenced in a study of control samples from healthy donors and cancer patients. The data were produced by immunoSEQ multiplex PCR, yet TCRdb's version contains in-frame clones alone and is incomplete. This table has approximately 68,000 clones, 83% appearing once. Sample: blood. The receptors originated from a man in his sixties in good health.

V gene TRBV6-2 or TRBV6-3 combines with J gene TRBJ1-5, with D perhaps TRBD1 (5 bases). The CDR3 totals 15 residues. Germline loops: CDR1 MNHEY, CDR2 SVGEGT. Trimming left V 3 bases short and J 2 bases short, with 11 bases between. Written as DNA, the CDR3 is TGTGCCAGCAGTTATGGCAGGGTGGGCAATCAGCCCCAGCATTTT. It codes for CASSYGRVGNQPQHF.

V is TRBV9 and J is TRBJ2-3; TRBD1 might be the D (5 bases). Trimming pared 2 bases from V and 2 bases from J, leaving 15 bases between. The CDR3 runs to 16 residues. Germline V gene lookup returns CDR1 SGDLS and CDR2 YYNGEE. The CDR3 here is CASSVGASRNTDTQYF. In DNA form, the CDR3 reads TGTGCCAGCAGCGTTGGGGCCTCCCGCAACACAGATACGCAGTATTTT. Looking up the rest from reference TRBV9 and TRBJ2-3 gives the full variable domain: DSGVTQTPKHLITATGQRVTLRCSPRSGDLSVYWYQQSLDQGLQFLIQYYNGEERAKGNILERFSAQQFPDLHSELNLSSLELGDSALYFCASSVGASRNTDTQYFGPGTRLTVL.

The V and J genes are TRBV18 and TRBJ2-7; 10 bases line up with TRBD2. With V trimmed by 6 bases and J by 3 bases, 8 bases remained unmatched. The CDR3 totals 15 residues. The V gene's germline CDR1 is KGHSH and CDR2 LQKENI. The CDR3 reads CASSSTSGIIYEQYF. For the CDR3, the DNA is TGTGCCAGCTCGTCTACTAGCGGGATAATCTACGAGCAGTACTTC.

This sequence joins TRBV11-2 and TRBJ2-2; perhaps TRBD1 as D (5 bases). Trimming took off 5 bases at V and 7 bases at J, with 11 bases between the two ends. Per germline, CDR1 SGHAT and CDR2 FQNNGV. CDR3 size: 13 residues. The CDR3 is CASSVTQGGELFF. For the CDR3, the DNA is TGTGCCAGCAGCGTTACCCAGGGCGGGGAGCTGTTTTTT.

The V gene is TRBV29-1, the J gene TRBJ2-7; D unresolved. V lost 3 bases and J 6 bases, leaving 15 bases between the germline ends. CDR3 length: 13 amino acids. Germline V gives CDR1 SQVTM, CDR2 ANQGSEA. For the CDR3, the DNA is TGCAGCGTTGACCATCCTCGCCCGGGCGAGCAGTACTTC. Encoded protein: CSVDHPRPGEQYF.

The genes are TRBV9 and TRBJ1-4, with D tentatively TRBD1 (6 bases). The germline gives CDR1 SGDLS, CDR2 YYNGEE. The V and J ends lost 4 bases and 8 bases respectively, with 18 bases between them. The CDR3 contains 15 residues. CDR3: CASSPTPGAGEKLFF. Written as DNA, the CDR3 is TGTGCCAGCAGCCCGACGCCGGGGGCGGGAGAAAAACTGTTTTTT.

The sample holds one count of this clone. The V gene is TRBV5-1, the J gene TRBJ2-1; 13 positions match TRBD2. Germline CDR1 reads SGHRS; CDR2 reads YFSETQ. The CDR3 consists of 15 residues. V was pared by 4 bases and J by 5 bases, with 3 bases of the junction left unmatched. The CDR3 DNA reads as TGCGCCAGCAGCATTACTAGCGGGAGGGACAATGAGCAGTTCTTC. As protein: CASSITSGRDNEQFF.

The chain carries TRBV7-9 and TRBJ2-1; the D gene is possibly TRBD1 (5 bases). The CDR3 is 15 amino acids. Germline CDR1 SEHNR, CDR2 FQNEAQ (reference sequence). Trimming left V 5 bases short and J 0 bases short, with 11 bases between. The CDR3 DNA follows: TGTGCCAGCAGCCTCAGGGAAAGCTCCTACAATGAGCAGTTCTTC. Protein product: CASSLRESSYNEQFF.

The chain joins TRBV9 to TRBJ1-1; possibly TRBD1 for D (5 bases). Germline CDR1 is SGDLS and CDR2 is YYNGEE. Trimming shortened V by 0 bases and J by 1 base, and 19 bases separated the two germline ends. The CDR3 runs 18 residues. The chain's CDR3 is CASSVGVVKGLGNTEAFF. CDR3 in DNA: TGTGCCAGCAGCGTAGGGGTCGTGAAGGGACTTGGGAACACTGAAGCTTTCTTT.

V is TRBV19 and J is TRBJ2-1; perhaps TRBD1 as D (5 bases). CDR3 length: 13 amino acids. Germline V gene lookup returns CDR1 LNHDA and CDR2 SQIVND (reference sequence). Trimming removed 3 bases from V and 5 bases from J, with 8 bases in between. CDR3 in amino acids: CASSMRQNNEQFF. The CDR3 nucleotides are TGTGCCAGTAGTATGAGACAGAACAATGAGCAGTTCTTC.

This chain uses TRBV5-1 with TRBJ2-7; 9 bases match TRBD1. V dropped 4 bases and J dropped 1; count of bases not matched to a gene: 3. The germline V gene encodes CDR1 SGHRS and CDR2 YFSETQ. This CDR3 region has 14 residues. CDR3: CASSPGTGSYEQYF. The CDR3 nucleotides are TGCGCCAGCAGCCCCGGGACAGGGTCCTACGAGCAGTACTTC.

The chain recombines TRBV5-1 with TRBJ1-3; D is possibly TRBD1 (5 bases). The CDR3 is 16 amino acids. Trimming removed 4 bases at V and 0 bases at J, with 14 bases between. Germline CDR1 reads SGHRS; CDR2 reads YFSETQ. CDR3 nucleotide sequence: TGCGCCAGCAGCGTTACATCAGGGAACTCTGGAAACACCATATATTTT. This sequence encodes CASSVTSGNSGNTIYF.

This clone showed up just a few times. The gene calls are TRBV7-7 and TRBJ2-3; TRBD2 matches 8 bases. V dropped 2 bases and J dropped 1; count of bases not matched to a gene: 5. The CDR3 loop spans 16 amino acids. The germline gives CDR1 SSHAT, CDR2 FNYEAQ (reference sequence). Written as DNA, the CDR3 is TGTGCCAGCAGCTTATCCCCGGGACTAGGCACAGATACGCAGTATTTT. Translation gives CASSLSPGLGTDTQYF. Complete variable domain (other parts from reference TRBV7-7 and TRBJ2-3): GAGVSQSPRYKVTKRGQDVTLRCDPISSHATLYWYQQALGQGPEFLTYFNYEAQPDKSGLPSDRFSAERPEGSISTLTIQRTEQRDSAMYRCASSLSPGLGTDTQYFGPGTRLTVL.

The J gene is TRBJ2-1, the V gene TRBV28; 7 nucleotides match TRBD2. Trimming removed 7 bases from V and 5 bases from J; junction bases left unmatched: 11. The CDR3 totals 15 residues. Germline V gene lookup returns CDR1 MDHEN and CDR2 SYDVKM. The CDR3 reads CASIPGGRGNNEQFF. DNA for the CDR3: TGTGCCAGCATCCCAGGCGGGAGAGGGAACAATGAGCAGTTCTTC.

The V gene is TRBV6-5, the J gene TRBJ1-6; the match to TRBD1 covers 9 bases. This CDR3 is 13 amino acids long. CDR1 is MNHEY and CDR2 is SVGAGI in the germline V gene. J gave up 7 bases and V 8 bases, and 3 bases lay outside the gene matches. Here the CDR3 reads CASRDRVNSPLHF. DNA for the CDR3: TGTGCCAGCCGGGACAGGGTGAATTCACCCCTCCACTTT.

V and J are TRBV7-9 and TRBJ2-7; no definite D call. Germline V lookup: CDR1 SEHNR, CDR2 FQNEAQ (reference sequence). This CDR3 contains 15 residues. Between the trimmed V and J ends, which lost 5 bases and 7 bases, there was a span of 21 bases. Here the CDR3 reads CASSRLGLGLGEQYF. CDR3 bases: TGTGCCAGCAGCCGCTTGGGTTTGGGTCTGGGGGAGCAGTACTTC.

The CDR3, as DNA: TGTGCCAGCAGTGAACTACTAGCGGGAGCCCGGAACACCGGGGAGCTGTTTTTT. It translates to CASSELLAGARNTGELFF. The chain carries TRBV6-1 and TRBJ2-2; 11 nucleotides match TRBD2. This CDR3 spans 18 amino acids. V trimming: 2 bases; J trimming: 1 base; junction bases outside the gene matches: 6. Germline V gene sequence: CDR1 MNHNS, CDR2 SASEGT.

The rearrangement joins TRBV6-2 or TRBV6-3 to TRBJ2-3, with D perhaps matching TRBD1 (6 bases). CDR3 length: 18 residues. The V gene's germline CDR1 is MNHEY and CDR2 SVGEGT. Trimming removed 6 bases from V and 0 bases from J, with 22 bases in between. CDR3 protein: CASSKDSEQGRSTDTQYF. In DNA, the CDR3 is TGTGCCAGCAGCAAAGATTCCGAACAGGGACGTAGCACAGATACGCAGTATTTT.